A single sample is the source of the 25 T cell receptor beta chains below, sequenced in a study of blood T cell repertoires in COVID-19. Assay used: immunoSEQ multiplex PCR; TCRdb lists only in-frame clones, some missing. The sample includes some 200,000 clones, about 75% of them seen just once. What was sequenced was peripheral blood. Receptors originate from a woman between 65 and 79 years old with acute or convalescent COVID-19.

The chain has TRBV6-2 or TRBV6-3 and TRBJ2-5, with D perhaps matching TRBD1 (6 bases). The ends were cut back, 5 bases at V and 0 bases at J, with 13 bases in the middle. The CDR3 runs 15 residues. Germline CDR1 MNHEY, CDR2 SVGEGT. The CDR3 DNA sequence: TGTGCCAGCAGTCCCACAGACAGGTACCAAGAGACCCAGTACTTC. It is translated as CASSPTDRYQETQYF.

The rearrangement links TRBV5-1 to TRBJ2-2, with 7 bases identical to TRBD2. The trim removed 3 bases at V and 5 bases at J, leaving 7 bases unmatched. CDR3 length: 15 amino acids. Germline V gives CDR1 SGHRS, CDR2 YFSETQ. CDR3 loop: CASSSLLARTGELFF. As DNA, the CDR3 is TGCGCCAGCAGCTCGTTACTAGCGAGAACCGGGGAGCTGTTTTTT.

The chain joins TRBV28 to TRBJ2-7, with 12 positions matching TRBD2. The V segment lost 6 bases and the J segment 5 bases; nucleotides outside the gene matches: 8. CDR3 size: 15 residues. CDR1 and CDR2 from the germline V gene are MDHEN and SYDVKM. CDR3 protein: CASRKTSGSTNEQYF. Written as DNA, the CDR3 is TGTGCCAGCAGGAAGACTAGCGGGAGTACTAACGAGCAGTACTTC.

This chain connects TRBV5-5 to TRBJ1-1; no clear D. The CDR3 contains 15 residues. Trimming removed 0 bases at V and 0 bases at J, with 9 bases between. Germline V gives CDR1 SGHKS, CDR2 YYEKEE (reference sequence). The CDR3 is CASSLEFRLNTEAFF. The CDR3 nucleotides read TGTGCCAGCAGCTTGGAATTCCGTCTGAACACTGAAGCTTTCTTT.

V gene TRBV20-1 combines with J gene TRBJ2-1, with unresolved D. CDR1 is DFQATT, CDR2 SNEGSKA, per germline (reference sequence). V lost 5 bases to trimming and J lost 4 bases, with 3 bases between them. The CDR3 length is 10 residues. The CDR3 reads CSAQYNEQFF. The CDR3 DNA reads as TGCAGTGCTCAATACAATGAGCAGTTCTTC.

The chain uses TRBV14 and TRBJ2-1, with TRBD2 matching 9 bases. In germline, CDR1 is SGHDN, CDR2 FVKESK. V shed 4 bases and J 7 bases; nucleotides not matched to a gene: 14. The CDR3 consists of 17 residues. The DNA for the CDR3 is TGTGCCAGCAGCCCGTTTGGGATAGCGGGAGAGGAAAATGAGCAGTTCTTC. It codes for CASSPFGIAGEENEQFF.

This chain links TRBV3-1 (or the pseudogene TRBV3-2) with TRBJ1-4, with 9 positions matching TRBD1. CDR1 and CDR2 (germline): LGHDT, YNNKEL (reference sequence). The trim removed 6 bases at V and 3 bases at J, leaving 5 bases unmatched. This CDR3 spans 15 amino acids. CDR3 nucleotides: TGTGCCAGCAGTTCCACAGGGGGCCCTAATGAAAAACTGTTTTTT. Residues: CASSSTGGPNEKLFF.

The chain employs TRBV5-4 and TRBJ2-3; no clear D gene. Germline loops: CDR1 SGHNT, CDR2 YYREEE (reference sequence). The CDR3 contains 16 residues. The V gene lost 4 bases and the J gene lost 2 bases, with 17 bases spanning the gap. The CDR3 here is CASSPASRYYTDTQYF. CDR3 sequence (DNA): TGTGCCAGCAGCCCGGCCTCCCGATACTACACAGATACGCAGTATTTT.

In this sample, this clone turned up once. This chain links TRBV10-1 with TRBJ2-7, with 9 bases that match TRBD2. This CDR3 has 15 residues. V lost 2 bases to trimming and J lost 0 bases; unmatched junction nucleotides: 2. Germline loops: CDR1 WNHNN, CDR2 SYGVQD (reference sequence). The CDR3 region is CASSESSGSSYEQYF. The CDR3 bases are TGCGCCAGCAGTGAGAGTAGCGGGAGCTCCTACGAGCAGTACTTC.

The V and J genes are TRBV30 and TRBJ1-1; no reliable D call. The CDR3 sequence is 13 residues long. V was cut by 4 bases and J by 0 bases, with 9 bases left in between. CDR1 is GTSNPN and CDR2 is SVGIG in the germline V gene (reference sequence). The CDR3 is CAWNPVVNTEAFF. Here the CDR3 DNA reads TGTGCCTGGAACCCGGTAGTGAACACTGAAGCTTTCTTT.

This clone was picked up a small number of times. The chain carries TRBV5-4 and TRBJ1-2; 9 bases are shared with TRBD1. The CDR3 has 15 residues. Germline lookup yields CDR1 SGHNT and CDR2 YYREEE (reference sequence). Trimming cost V 7 bases and J 8 bases; bases outside gene matches: 15. CDR3 loop: CASHHRTGALGGYTF. CDR3 nucleotides: TGTGCCAGCCACCACAGGACAGGGGCCCTGGGGGGCTACACCTTC.

The V gene is TRBV18, the J gene TRBJ1-6; D possibly corresponds to TRBD1 (5 bases). The CDR3 is made up of 14 amino acids. Germline V lookup: CDR1 KGHSH, CDR2 LQKENI. V was trimmed by 3 bases and J by 7 bases, leaving 10 bases between them. In DNA form, the CDR3 reads TGTGCCAGCTCACCGTCCGGGGGGAATTCACCCCTCCACTTT. It is translated as CASSPSGGNSPLHF.

The V gene is TRBV4-2, the J gene TRBJ2-3; tentatively, D is TRBD1 (6 bases). CDR3 length: 18 residues. The V end lost 3 bases, the J end lost 0 bases, and 19 bases lay between the germline ends. Per germline, CDR1 LGHNA and CDR2 YNFKEQ. The CDR3 is CASSHRTATYSSTDTQYF. The DNA of the CDR3 is TGTGCCAGCAGCCACCGGACAGCGACCTATTCTAGCACAGATACGCAGTATTTT.

The chain has TRBV29-1 and TRBJ2-1; D ambiguous. The CDR3 spans 14 residues. V lost 2 bases and J lost 0, with 8 bases in between. Germline loops: CDR1 SQVTM, CDR2 ANQGSEA. CDR3 sequence: CSVEFTTSYNEQFF. CDR3 sequence (DNA): TGCAGCGTTGAATTCACAACCTCCTACAATGAGCAGTTCTTC.

Only a few counts were recorded for this clone. The chain couples TRBV6-1 to TRBJ2-7; possible D gene TRBD2, 5 bases. This CDR3 comprises 16 residues. V lost 3 bases and J lost 0, with 15 bases in between. Germline CDR1 MNHNS, CDR2 SASEGT. The CDR3 nucleotides read TGTGCCAGCAGTGAGAGGTGGGGTAGCGACTCCTACGAGCAGTACTTC. It codes for CASSERWGSDSYEQYF.

The rearrangement uses TRBV29-1 and TRBJ1-1, with D uncertain. CDR1 is SQVTM, CDR2 ANQGSEA, per germline. This CDR3 is built from 18 residues. Trimming removed 1 base from V and 0 bases from J, with 21 bases in between. The CDR3 nucleotides read TGCAGCGTTGAAGGCCCCGTAAGAGGCCTGGTGGTGAACACTGAAGCTTTCTTT. Its protein is CSVEGPVRGLVVNTEAFF.

This clone has just a few counts. This chain links TRBV3-1 (or the pseudogene TRBV3-2) with TRBJ2-3; 7 nucleotides match TRBD2. This CDR3 has 15 amino acids. Germline CDR1 LGHDT, CDR2 YNNKEL (reference sequence). The trim removed 6 bases at V and 0 bases at J, leaving 6 bases unmatched. CDR3 bases: TGTGCCAGCAGATTTGGTAGCGGGAGCACAGATACGCAGTATTTT. Protein: CASRFGSGSTDTQYF.

J is TRBJ2-1 and V is TRBV6-5; 8 bases map to TRBD2. Unmatched junction bases numbered 9, after V lost 6 bases and J lost 8 bases. The CDR3 length is 14 residues. Germline CDR1 and CDR2: MNHEY and SVGAGI. In DNA form, the CDR3 reads TGTGCCAGCAGGCGGGCGGGAGGTTTGGATGAGCAGTTCTTC. Translation gives CASRRAGGLDEQFF.

The gene calls are TRBV7-9 and TRBJ1-4; D might be TRBD1 (6 bases). The V end was cut by 5 bases, the J end by 17 bases, with 18 bases between. Germline CDR1 is SEHNR and CDR2 is FQNEAQ (reference sequence). The CDR3 is 12 amino acids. The CDR3 spells CASSQSPGTSFF. The CDR3 DNA reads TGTGCCAGCAGCCAATCCCCCGGGACAAGTTTTTTT.

The chain is built from TRBV29-1 and TRBJ1-4; 8 bases are a match to TRBD1. V shed 7 bases and J 7 bases; nucleotides not matched to a gene: 8. Germline CDR1 reads SQVTM; CDR2 reads ANQGSEA. This CDR3 has 13 residues. CDR3 nucleotide sequence: TGCAGCGCTGGACAGGGACTACGTGAAAAACTGTTTTTT. This codes for CSAGQGLREKLFF.

The chain combines TRBV5-1 with TRBJ2-7; no clear D. Germline V gives CDR1 SGHRS, CDR2 YFSETQ. This CDR3 contains 14 residues. V lost 0 bases and J 2 bases, leaving 9 bases between the germline ends. The CDR3 DNA reads as TGCGCCAGCAGCTTGGGTACAGTCGCCTACGAGCAGTACTTC. This gives the protein CASSLGTVAYEQYF.

The gene calls are TRBV2 and TRBJ1-2; tentatively, D is TRBD1 (5 bases). V was trimmed by 2 bases and J by 4 bases, leaving 14 bases between them. Germline V lookup: CDR1 SNHLY, CDR2 FYNNEI. The CDR3 consists of 15 residues. In nucleotides, the CDR3 is TGTGCCAGCAGTGAATTGACAGCAGAGACCTATGGCTACACCTTC. Protein: CASSELTAETYGYTF.

The V and J genes are TRBV5-4 and TRBJ2-7; TRBD1 agrees at 9 bases. Germline assignment: CDR1 SGHNT and CDR2 YYREEE (reference sequence). The V gene end was trimmed by 4 bases and the J gene end by 4 bases; junction bases not matched to a gene: 6. This CDR3 spans 14 amino acids. CDR3 amino acids: CASSRDRGRYEQYF. As DNA, the CDR3 is TGTGCCAGCAGCCGTGACAGGGGGAGATACGAGCAGTACTTC.

The V and J genes are TRBV6-6 and TRBJ1-3, with D unresolved. This CDR3 region has 16 residues. The germline CDR1 and CDR2 sequences are MNHNY and SVGAGI (reference sequence). V lost 6 bases, J lost 0 bases, and 15 bases lay in between. CDR3 coding DNA: TGTGCCAGCAGGACAAGCCGGGAAGGCTCTGGAAACACCATATATTTT. Its protein product is CASRTSREGSGNTIYF.

The gene calls are TRBV27 and TRBJ2-1, with 12 bases matching TRBD2. From germline, CDR1 is MNHEY and CDR2 SMNVEV (reference sequence). The CDR3 runs to 15 residues. J was trimmed by 6 bases and V by 5 bases; bases with no gene match: 5. The CDR3 protein is CASSLAGGASNEQFF. CDR3 coding DNA: TGTGCCAGCAGTCTAGCGGGAGGGGCCTCCAATGAGCAGTTCTTC.